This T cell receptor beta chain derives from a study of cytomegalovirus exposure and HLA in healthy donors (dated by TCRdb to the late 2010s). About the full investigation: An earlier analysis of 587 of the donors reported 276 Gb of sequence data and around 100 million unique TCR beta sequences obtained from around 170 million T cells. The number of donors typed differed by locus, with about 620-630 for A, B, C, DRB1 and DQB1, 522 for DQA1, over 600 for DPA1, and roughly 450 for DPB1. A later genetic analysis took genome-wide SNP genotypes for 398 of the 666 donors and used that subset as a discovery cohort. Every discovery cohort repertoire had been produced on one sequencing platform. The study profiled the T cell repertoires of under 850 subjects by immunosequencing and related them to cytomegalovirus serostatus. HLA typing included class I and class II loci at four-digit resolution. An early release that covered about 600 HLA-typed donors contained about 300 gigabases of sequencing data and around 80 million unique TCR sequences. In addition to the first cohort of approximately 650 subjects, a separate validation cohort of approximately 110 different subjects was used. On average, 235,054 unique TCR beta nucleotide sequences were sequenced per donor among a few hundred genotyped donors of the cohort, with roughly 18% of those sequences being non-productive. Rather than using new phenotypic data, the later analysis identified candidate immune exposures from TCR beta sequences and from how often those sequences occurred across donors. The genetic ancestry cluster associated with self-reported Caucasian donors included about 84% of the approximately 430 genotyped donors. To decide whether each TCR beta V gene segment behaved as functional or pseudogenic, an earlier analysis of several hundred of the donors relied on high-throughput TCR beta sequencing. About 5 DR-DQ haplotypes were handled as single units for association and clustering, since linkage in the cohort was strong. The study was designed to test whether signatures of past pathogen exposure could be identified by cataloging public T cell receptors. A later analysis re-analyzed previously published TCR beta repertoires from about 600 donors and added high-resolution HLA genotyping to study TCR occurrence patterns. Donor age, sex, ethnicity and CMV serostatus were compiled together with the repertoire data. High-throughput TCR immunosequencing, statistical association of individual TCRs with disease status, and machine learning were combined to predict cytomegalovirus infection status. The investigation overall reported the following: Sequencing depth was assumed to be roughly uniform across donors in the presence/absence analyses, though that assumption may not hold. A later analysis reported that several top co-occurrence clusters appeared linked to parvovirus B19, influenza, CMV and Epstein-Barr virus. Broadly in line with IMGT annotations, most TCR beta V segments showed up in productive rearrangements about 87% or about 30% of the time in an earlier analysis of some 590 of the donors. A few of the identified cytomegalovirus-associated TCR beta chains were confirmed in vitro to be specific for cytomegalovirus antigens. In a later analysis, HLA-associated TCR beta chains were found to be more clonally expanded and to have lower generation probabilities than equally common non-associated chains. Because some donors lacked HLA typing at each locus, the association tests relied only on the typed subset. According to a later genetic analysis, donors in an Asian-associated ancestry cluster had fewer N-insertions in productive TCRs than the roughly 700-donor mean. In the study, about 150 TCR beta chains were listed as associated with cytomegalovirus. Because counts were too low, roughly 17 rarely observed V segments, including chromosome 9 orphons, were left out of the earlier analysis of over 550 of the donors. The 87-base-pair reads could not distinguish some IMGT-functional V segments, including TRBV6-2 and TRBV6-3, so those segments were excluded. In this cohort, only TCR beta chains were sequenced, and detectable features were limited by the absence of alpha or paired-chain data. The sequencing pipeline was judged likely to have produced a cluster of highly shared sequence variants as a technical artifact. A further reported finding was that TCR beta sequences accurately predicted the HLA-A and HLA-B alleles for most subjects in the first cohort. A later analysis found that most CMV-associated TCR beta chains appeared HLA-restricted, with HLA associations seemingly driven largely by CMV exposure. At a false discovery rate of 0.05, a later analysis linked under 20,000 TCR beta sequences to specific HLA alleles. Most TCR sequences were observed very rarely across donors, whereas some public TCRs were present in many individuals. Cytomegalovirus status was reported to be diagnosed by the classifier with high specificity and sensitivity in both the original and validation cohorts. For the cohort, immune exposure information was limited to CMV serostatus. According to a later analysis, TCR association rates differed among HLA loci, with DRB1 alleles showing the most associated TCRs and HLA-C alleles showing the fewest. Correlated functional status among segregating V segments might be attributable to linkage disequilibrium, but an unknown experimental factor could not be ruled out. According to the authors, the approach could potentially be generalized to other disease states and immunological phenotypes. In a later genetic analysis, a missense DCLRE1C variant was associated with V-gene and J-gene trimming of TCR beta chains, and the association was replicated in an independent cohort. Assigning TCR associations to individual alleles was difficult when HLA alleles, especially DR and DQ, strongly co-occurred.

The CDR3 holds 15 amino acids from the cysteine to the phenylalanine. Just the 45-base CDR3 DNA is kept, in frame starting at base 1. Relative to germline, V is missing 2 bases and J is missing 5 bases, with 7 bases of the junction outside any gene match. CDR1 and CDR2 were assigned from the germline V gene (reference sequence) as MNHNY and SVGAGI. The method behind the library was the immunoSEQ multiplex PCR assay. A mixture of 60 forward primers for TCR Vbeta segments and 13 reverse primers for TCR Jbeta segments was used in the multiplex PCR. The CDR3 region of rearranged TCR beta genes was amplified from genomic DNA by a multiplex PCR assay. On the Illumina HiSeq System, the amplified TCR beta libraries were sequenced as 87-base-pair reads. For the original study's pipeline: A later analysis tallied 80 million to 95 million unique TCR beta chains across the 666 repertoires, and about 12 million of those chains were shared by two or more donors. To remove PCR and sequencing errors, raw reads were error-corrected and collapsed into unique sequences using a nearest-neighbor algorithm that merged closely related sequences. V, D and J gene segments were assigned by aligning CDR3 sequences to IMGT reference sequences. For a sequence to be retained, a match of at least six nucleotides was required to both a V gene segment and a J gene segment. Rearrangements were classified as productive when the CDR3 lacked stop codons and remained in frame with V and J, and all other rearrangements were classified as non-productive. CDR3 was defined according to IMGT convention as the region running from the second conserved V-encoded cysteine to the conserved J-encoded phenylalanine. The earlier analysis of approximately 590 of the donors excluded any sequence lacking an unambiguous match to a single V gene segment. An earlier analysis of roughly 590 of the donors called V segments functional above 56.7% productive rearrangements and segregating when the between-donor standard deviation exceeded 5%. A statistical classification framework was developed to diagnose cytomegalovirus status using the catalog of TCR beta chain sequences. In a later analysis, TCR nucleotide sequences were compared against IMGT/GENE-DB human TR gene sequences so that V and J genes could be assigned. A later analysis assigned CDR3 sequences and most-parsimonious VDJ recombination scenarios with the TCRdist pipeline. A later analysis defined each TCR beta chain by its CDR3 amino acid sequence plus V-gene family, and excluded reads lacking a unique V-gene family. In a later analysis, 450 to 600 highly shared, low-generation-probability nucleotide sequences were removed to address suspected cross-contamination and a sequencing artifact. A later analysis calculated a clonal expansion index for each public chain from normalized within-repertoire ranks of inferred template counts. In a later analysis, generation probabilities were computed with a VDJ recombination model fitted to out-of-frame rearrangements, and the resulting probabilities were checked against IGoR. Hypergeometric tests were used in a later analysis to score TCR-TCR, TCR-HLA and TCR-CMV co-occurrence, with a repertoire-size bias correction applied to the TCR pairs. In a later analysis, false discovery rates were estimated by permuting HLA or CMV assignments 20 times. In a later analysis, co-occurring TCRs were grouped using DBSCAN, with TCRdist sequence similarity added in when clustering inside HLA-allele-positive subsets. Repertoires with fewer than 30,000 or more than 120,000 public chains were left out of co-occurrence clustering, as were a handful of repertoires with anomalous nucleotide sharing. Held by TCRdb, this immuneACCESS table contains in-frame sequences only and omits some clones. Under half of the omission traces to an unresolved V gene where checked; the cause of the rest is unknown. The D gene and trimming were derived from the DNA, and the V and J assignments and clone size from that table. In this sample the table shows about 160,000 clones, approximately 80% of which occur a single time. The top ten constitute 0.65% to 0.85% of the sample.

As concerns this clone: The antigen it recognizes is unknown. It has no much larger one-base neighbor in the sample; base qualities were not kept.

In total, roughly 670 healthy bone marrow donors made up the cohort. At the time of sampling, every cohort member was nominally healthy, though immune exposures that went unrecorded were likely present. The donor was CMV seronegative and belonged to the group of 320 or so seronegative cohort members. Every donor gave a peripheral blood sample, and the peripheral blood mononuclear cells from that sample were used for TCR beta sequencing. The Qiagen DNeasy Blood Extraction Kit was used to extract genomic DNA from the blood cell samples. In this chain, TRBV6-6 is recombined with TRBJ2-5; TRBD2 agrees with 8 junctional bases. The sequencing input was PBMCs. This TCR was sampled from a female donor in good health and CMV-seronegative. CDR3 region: CASSYRTSLRETQYF. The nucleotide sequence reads TGTGCCAGCAGTTACCGGACTAGCCTACGGGAGACCCAGTACTTC.